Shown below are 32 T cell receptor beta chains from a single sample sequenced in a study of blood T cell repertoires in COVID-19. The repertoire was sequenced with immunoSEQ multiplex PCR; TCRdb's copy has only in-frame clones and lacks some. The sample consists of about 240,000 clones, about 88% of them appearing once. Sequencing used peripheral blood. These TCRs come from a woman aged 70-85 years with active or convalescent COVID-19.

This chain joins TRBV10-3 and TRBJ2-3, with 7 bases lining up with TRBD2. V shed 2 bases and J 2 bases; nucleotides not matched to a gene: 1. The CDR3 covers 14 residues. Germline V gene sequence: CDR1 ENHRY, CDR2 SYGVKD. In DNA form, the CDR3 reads TGTGCCATCAGTGAGGGGACTACCACAGATACGCAGTATTTT. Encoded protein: CAISEGTTTDTQYF.

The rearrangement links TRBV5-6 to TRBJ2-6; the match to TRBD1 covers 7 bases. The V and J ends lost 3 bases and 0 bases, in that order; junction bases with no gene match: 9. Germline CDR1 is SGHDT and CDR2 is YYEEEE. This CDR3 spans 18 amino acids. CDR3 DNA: TGTGCCAGCAGCTCCAGGCACAGGGGCCCCTCTGGGGCCAACGTCCTGACTTTC. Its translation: CASSSRHRGPSGANVLTF. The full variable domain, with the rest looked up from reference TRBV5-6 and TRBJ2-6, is DAGVTQSPTHLIKTRGQQVTLRCSPKSGHDTVSWYQQALGQGPQFIFQYYEEEERQRGNFPDRFSGHQFPNYSSELNVNALLLGDSALYLCASSSRHRGPSGANVLTFGAGSRLTVL.

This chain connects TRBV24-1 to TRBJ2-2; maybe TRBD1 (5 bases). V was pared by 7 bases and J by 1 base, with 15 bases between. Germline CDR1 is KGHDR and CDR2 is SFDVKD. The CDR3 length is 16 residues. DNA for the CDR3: TGTGCCACCAGATCAACAGGCTCGGTGAACACCGGGGAGCTGTTTTTT. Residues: CATRSTGSVNTGELFF.

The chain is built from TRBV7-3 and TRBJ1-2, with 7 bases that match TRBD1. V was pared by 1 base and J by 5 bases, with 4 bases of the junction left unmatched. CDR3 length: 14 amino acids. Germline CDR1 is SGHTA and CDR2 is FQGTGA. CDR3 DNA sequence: TGTGCCAGCAGCTTAAATACAGGGGCTTATGGCTACACCTTC. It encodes CASSLNTGAYGYTF.

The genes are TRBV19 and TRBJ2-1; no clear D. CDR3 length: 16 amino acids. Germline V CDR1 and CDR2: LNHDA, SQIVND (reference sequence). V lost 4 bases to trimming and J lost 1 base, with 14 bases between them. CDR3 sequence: CASSKSNGVSYNEQFF. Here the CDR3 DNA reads TGTGCCAGTAGTAAATCTAACGGTGTTTCCTACAATGAGCAGTTCTTC.

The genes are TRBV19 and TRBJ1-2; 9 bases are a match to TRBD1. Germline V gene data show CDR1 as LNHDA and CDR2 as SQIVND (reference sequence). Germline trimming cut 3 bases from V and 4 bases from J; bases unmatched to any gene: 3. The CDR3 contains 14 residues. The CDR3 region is CASSILDRGYGYTF. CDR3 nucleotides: TGTGCCAGTAGTATCTTGGACAGGGGCTATGGCTACACCTTC.

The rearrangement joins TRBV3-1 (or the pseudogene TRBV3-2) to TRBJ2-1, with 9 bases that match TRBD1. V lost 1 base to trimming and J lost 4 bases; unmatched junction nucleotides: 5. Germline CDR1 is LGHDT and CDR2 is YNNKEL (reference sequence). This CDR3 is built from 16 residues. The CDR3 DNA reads TGTGCCAGCAGCCAAGTAACCGGGACAGGGTACAATGAGCAGTTCTTC. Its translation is CASSQVTGTGYNEQFF.

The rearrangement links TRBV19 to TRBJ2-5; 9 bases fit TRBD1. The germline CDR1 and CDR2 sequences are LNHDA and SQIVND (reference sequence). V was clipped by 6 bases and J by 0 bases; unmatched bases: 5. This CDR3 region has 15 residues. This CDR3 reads CASSPGTGNQETQYF. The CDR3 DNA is TGTGCCAGTAGCCCCGGGACAGGGAACCAAGAGACCCAGTACTTC.

In DNA form, the CDR3 reads TGTGCCAGCAGCCGAGGACAGATTGGAAACACCATATATTTT. It is translated as CASSRGQIGNTIYF. The chain uses TRBV6-5 and TRBJ1-3, with a possible D match to TRBD1 (6 bases). V lost 6 bases, J lost 3 bases, and 12 bases lay in between. The CDR3 has 14 residues. Germline V gives CDR1 MNHEY, CDR2 SVGAGI.

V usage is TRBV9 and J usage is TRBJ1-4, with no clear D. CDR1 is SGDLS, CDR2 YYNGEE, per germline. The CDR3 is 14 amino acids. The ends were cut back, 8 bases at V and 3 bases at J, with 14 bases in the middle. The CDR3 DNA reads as TGTGCCAGAGTGATCGGGGAATCTAATGAAAAACTGTTTTTT. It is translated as CARVIGESNEKLFF.

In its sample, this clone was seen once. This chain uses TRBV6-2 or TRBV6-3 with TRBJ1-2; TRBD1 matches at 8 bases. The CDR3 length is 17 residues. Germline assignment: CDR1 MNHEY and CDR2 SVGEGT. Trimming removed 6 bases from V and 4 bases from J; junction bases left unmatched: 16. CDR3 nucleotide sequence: TGTGCCAGCAGCAACAGAGGGGACAGGCAGACCTTCTATGGCTACACCTTC. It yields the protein CASSNRGDRQTFYGYTF.

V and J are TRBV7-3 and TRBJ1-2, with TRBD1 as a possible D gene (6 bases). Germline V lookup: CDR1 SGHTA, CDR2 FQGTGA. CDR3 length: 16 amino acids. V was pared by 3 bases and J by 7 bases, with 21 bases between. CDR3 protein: CASSFSRRGGPFGYTF. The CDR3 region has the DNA TGTGCCAGCAGCTTCTCCCGGAGGGGGGGCCCATTTGGCTACACCTTC.

The CDR3 DNA follows: TGTGCCACCCCGACTAGCGGGGCCTACTACGAGCAGTACTTC. The encoded protein is CATPTSGAYYEQYF. This chain links TRBV24-1 with TRBJ2-7, with TRBD2 matching over 11 bases. The CDR3 is 14 residues long. J was trimmed by 3 bases and V by 9 bases; bases with no gene match: 6. Germline lookup yields CDR1 KGHDR and CDR2 SFDVKD.

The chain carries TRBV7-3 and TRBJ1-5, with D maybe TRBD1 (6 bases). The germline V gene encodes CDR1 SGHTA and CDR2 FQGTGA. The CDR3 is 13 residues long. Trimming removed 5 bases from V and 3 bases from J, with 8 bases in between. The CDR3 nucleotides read TGTGCCAGCAGCCGGGACACCAATCAGCCCCAGCATTTT. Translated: CASSRDTNQPQHF. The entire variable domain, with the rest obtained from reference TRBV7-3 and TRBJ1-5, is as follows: GAGVSQTPSNKVTEKGKYVELRCDPISGHTALYWYRQSLGQGPEFLIYFQGTGAADDSGLPNDRFFAVRPEGSVSTLKIQRTERGDSAVYLCASSRDTNQPQHFGDGTRLSIL.

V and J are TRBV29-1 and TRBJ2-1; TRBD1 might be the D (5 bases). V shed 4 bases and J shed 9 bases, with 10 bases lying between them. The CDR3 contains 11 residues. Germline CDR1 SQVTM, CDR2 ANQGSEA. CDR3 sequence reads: CSVGQLTEQFF. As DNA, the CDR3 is TGCAGCGTTGGACAGCTTACTGAGCAGTTCTTC.

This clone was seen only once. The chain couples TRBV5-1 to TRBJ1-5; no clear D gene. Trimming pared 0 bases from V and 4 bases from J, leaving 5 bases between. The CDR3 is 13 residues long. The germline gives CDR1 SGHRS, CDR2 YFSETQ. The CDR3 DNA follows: TGCGCCAGCAGCTTGGACAGTAATCAGCCCCAGCATTTT. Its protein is CASSLDSNQPQHF.

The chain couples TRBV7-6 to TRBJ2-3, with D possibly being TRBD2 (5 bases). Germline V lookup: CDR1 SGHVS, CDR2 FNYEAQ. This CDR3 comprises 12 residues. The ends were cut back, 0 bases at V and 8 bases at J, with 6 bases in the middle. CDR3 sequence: CASSLAEATQYF. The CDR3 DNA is TGTGCCAGCAGCTTAGCGGAGGCTACGCAGTATTTT.

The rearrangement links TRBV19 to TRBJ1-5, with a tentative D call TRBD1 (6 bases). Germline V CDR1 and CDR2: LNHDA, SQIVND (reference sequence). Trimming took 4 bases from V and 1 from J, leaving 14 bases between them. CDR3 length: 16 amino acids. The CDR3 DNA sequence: TGTGCCAGTAGTACCACAGGGTCGGCGAGCAATCAGCCCCAGCATTTT. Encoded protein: CASSTTGSASNQPQHF.

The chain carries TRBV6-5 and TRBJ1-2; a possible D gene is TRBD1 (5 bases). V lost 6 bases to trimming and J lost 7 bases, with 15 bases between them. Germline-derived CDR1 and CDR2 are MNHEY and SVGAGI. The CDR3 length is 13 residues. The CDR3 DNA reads TGTGCCAGCAGGAGTACAGGCGCAGGTGGCTACACCTTC. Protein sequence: CASRSTGAGGYTF.

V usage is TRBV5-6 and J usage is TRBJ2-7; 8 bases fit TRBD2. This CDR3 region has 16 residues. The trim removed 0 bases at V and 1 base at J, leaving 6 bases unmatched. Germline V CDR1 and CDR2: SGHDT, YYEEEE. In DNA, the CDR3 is TGTGCCAGCAGCTTGGGAGCGGGGGCGGGATCCTACGAGCAGTACTTC. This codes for CASSLGAGAGSYEQYF.

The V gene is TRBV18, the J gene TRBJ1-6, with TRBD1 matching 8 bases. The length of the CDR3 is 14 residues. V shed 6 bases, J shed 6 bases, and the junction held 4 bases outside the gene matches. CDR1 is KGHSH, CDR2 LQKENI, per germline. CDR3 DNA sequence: TGTGCCAGCTCGCGCGACAGGGGTAATTCACCCCTCCACTTT. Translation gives CASSRDRGNSPLHF.

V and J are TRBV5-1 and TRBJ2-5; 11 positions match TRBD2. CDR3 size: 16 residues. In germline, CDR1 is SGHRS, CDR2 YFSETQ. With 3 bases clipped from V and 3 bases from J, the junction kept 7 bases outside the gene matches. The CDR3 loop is CASSSNAGLAEETQYF. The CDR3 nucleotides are TGCGCCAGCAGCTCCAATGCGGGACTAGCGGAAGAGACCCAGTACTTC.

The CDR3 loop is CASSSQGVTYEQYF. The CDR3 DNA follows: TGTGCCAGCAGTTCGCAGGGGGTTACCTACGAGCAGTACTTC. The chain carries TRBV27 and TRBJ2-7, with TRBD1 matching over 7 bases. Germline loops: CDR1 MNHEY, CDR2 SMNVEV (reference sequence). The trim removed 4 bases at V and 2 bases at J, leaving 5 bases unmatched. The CDR3 loop spans 14 amino acids.

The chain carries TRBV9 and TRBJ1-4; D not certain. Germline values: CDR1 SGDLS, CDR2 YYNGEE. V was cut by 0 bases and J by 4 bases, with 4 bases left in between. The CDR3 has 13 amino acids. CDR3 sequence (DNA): TGTGCCAGCAGCGTAGGGAGTAATGAAAAACTGTTTTTT. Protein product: CASSVGSNEKLFF.

CDR3 sequence reads: CASSPDRAETQYF. In DNA form, the CDR3 reads TGTGCCAGCTCACCCGACAGGGCTGAGACCCAGTACTTC. The chain couples TRBV18 to TRBJ2-5, with 7 positions matching TRBD1. The junction had 3 bases not matched to a gene; V was cut back by 3 bases and J by 5 bases. Germline V CDR1 and CDR2: KGHSH, LQKENI. The CDR3 spans 13 residues.

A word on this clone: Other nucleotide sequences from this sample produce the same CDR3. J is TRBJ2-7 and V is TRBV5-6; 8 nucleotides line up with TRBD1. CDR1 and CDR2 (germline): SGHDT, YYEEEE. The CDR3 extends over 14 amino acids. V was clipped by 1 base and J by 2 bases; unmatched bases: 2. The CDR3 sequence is CASSLRTGTYEQYF. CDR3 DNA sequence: TGTGCCAGCAGCTTGAGGACAGGGACCTACGAGCAGTACTTC.

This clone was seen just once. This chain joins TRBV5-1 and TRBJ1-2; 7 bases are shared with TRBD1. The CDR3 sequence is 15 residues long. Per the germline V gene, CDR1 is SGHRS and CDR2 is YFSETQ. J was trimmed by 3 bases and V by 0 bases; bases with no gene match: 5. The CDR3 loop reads CASSLAEQGDYGYTF. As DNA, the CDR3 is TGCGCCAGCAGCTTGGCCGAGCAGGGGGACTATGGCTACACCTTC. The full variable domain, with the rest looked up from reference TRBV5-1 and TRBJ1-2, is KAGVTQTPRYLIKTRGQQVTLSCSPISGHRSVSWYQQTPGQGLQFLFEYFSETQRNKGNFPGRFSGRQFSNSRSEMNVSTLELGDSALYLCASSLAEQGDYGYTFGSGTRLTVV.

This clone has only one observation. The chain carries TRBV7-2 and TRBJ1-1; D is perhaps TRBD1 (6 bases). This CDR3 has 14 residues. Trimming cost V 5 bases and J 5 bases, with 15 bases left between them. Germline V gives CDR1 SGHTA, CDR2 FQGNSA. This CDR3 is CASSPSYRATEAFF. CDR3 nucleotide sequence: TGTGCCAGCAGCCCTTCGTACAGGGCTACTGAAGCTTTCTTT.

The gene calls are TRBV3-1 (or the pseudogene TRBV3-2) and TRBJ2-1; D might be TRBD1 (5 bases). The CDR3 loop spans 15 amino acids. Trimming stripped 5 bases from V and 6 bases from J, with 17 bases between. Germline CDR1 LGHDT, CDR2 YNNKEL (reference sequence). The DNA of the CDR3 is TGTGCCAGCAGCTACGTAACAGGAAGGGCCAATGAGCAGTTCTTC. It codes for CASSYVTGRANEQFF.

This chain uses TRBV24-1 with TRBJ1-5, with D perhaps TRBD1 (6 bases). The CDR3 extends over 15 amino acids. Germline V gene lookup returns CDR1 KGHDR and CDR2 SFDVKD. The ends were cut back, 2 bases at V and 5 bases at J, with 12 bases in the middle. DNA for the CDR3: TGTGCCACCAGTGATTCCGGGGGGGCTCATCAGCCCCAGCATTTT. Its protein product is CATSDSGGAHQPQHF.

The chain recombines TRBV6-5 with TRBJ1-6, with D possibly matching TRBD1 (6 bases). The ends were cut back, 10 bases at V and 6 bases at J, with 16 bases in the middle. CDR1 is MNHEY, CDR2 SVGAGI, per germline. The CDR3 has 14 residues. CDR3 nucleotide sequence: TGTGCCATCTCTCAGGGGCGGCTTAATTCACCCCTCCACTTT. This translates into CAISQGRLNSPLHF.

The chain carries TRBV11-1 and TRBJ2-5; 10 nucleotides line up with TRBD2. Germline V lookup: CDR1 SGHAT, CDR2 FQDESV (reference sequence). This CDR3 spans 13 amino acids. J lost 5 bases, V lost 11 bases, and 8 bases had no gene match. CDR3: CACSGGPTETQYF. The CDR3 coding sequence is TGTGCCTGTAGCGGGGGGCCAACCGAGACCCAGTACTTC. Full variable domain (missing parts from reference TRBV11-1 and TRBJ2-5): EAEVAQSPRYKITEKSQAVAFWCDPISGHATLYWYRQILGQGPELLVQFQDESVVDDSQLPKDRFSAERLKGVDSTLKIQPAELGDSAMYLCACSGGPTETQYFGPGTRLLVL.